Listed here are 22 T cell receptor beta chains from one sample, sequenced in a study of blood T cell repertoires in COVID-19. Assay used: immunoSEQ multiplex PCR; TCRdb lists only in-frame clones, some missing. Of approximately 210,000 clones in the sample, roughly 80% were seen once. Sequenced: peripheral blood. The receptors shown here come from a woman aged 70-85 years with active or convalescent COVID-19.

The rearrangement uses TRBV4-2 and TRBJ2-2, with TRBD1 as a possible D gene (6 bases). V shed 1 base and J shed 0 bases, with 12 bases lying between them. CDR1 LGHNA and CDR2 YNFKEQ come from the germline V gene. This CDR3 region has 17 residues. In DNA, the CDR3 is TGTGCCAGCAGCCAAGGACAGGATAATGCGAACACCGGGGAGCTGTTTTTT. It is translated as CASSQGQDNANTGELFF.

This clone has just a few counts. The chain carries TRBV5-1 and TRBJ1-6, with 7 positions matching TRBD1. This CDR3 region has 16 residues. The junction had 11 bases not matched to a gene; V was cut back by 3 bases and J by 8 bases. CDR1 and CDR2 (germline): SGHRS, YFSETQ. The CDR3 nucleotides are TGCGCCAGCAGCTGGGCTGAGGGGGCAAGGGATTCACCCCTCCACTTT. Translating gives CASSWAEGARDSPLHF.

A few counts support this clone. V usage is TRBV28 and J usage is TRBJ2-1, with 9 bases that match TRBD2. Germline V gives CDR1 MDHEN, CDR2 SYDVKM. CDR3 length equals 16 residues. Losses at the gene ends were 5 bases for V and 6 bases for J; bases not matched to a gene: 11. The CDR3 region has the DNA TGTGCCAGCAGTCAGGTCCGGGCGGGAGGGCCCAATGAGCAGTTCTTC. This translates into CASSQVRAGGPNEQFF.

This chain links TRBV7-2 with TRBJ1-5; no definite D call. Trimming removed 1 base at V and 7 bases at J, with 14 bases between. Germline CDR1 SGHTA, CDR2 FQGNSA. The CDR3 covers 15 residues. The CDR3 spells CASSLGPAGQQPQHF. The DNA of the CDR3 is TGTGCCAGCAGCTTAGGTCCGGCAGGCCAGCAGCCCCAGCATTTT.

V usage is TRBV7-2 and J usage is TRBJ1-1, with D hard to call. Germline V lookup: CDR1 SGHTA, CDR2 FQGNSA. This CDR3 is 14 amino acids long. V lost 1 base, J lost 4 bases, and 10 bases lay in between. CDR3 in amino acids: CASSLEEGSTEAFF. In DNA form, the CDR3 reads TGTGCCAGCAGCTTAGAGGAGGGTAGCACTGAAGCTTTCTTT.

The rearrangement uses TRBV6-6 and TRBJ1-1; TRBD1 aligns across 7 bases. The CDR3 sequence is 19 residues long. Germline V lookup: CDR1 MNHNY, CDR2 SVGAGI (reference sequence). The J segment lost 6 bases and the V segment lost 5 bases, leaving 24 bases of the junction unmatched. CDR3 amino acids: CASSPSGTANWGNYPEAFF. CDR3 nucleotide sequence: TGTGCCAGCAGTCCCTCCGGGACAGCCAATTGGGGGAATTACCCTGAAGCTTTCTTT.

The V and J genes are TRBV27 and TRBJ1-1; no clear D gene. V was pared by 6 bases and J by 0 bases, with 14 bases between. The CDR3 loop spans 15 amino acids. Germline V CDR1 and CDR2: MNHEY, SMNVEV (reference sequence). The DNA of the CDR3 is TGTGCCAGCAGATCGGCCGGGAGCATGAACACTGAAGCTTTCTTT. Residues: CASRSAGSMNTEAFF.

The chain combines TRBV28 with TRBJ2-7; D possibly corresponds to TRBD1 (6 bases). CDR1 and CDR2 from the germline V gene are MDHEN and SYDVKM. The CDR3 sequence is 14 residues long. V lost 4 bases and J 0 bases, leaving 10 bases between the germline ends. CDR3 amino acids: CASSSGQSSYEQYF. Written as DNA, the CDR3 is TGTGCCAGCAGTTCAGGACAGAGCTCCTACGAGCAGTACTTC. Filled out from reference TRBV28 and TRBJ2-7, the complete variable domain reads DVKVTQSSRYLVKRTGEKVFLECVQDMDHENMFWYRQDPGLGLRLIYFSYDVKMKEKGDIPEGYSVSREKKERFSLILESASTNQTSMYLCASSSGQSSYEQYFGPGTRLTVT.

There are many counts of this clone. CDR3 in amino acids: CASSQGQGNTGELFF. As DNA, the CDR3 is TGCGCCAGCAGCCAAGGGCAGGGAAACACCGGGGAGCTGTTTTTT. V usage is TRBV4-1 and J usage is TRBJ2-2; tentatively, D is TRBD1 (5 bases). Germline V gene sequence: CDR1 MGHRA, CDR2 YSYEKL. The CDR3 extends over 15 amino acids. V lost 1 base to trimming and J lost 2 bases, with 8 bases between them.

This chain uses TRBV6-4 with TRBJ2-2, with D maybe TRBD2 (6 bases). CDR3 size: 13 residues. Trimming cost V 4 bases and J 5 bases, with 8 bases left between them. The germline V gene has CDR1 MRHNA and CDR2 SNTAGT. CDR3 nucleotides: TGTGCCAGCAGTGCCGGAGGGACCGGGGAGCTGTTTTTT. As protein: CASSAGGTGELFF.

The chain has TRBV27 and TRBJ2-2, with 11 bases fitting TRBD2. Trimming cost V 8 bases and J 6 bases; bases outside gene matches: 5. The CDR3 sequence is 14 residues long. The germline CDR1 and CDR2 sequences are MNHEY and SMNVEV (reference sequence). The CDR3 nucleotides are TGTGCCAGCGGGACTAGCGGTCCCTCCGGGGAGCTGTTTTTT. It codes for CASGTSGPSGELFF.

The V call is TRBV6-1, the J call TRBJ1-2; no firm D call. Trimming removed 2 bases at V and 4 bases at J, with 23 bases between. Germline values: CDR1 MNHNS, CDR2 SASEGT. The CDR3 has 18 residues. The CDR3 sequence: CASSELVVSGAPFYGYTF. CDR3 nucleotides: TGTGCCAGCAGTGAATTAGTAGTTTCGGGAGCTCCCTTCTATGGCTACACCTTC.

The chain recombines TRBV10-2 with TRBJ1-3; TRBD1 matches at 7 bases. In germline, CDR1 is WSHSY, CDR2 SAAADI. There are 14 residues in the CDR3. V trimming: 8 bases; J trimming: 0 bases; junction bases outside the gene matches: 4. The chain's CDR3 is CASGQEGSGNTIYF. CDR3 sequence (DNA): TGCGCCAGCGGACAGGAAGGCTCTGGAAACACCATATATTTT.

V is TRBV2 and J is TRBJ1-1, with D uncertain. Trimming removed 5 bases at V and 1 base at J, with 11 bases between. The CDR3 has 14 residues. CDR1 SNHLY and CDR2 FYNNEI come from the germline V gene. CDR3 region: CASSLAPENTEAFF. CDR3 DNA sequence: TGTGCCAGCAGTCTAGCGCCTGAGAACACTGAAGCTTTCTTT.

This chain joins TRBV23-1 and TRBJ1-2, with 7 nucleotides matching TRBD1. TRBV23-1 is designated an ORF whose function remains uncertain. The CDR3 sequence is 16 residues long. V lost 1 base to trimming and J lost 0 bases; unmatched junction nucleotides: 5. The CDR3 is CASSQWVRGPNYGYTF. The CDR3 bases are TGCGCCAGCAGTCAATGGGTGAGGGGGCCTAACTATGGCTACACCTTC.

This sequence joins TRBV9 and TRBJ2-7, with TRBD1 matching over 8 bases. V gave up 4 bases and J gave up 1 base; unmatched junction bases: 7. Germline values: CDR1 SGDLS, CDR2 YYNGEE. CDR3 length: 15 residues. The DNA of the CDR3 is TGTGCCAGCAGCCCGTTAGGACAGGGATCCTACGAGCAGTACTTC. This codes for CASSPLGQGSYEQYF.

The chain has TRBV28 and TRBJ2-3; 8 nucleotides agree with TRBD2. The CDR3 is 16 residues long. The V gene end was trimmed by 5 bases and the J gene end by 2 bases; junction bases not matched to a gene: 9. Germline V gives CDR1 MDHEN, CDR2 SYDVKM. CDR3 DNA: TGTGCCAGCAGTCCGGGAGGGGGGAAAAACACAGATACGCAGTATTTT. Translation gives CASSPGGGKNTDTQYF.

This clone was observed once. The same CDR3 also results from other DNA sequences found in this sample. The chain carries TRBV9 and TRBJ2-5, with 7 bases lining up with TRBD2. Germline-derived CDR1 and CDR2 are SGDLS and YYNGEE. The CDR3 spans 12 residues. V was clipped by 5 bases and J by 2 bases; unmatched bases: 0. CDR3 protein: CASSSGQETQYF. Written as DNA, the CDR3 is TGTGCCAGCAGTAGCGGGCAAGAGACCCAGTACTTC.

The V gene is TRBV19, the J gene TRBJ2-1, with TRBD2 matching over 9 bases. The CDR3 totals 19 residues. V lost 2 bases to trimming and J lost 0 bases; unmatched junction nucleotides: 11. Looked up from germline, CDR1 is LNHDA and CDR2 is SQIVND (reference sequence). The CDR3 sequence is CASSIPGLAIFSSYNEQFF. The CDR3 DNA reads TGTGCCAGTAGTATACCGGGACTAGCCATATTCAGCTCCTACAATGAGCAGTTCTTC.

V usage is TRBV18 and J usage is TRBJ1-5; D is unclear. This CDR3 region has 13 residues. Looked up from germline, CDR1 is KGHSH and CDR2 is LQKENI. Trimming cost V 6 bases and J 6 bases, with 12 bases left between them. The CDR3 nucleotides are TGTGCCAGCTCGCAGGACTCTTTTCAGCCCCAGCATTTT. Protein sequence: CASSQDSFQPQHF.

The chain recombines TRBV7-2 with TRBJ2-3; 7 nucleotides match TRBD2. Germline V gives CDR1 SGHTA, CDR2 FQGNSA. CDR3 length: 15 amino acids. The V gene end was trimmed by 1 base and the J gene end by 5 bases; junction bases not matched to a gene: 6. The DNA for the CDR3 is TGTGCCAGCAGCTTAGTCGCGGGGGTGATAGATACGCAGTATTTT. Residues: CASSLVAGVIDTQYF.

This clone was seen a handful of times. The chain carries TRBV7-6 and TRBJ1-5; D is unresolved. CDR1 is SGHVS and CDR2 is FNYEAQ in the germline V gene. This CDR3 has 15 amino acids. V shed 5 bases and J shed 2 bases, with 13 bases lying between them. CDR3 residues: CASSHGPEGNQPQHF. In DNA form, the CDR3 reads TGTGCCAGCAGCCACGGACCGGAGGGCAATCAGCCCCAGCATTTT. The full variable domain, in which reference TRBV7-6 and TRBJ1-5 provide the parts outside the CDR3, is GAGVSQSPRYKVTKRGQDVALRCDPISGHVSLYWYRQALGQGPEFLTYFNYEAQQDKSGLPNDRFSAERPEGSISTLTIQRTEQRDSAMYRCASSHGPEGNQPQHFGDGTRLSIL.